This T cell receptor beta chain appears in the sequencing data of a study of T cell responses to AZD1222 COVID-19 vaccine. Findings and caveats of the study: Distributed over spike, vaccine-associated CD4 TCRs predominated at 160-218 and 743-854.

The repertoire was sequenced with immunoSEQ multiplex PCR; TCRdb's copy has only in-frame clones and lacks some. The sample yields about 120,000 clones, more than 80% seen once. About this clone itself: Its antigen is as yet unknown.

The CDR3 sequence is 14 residues long. V was pared by 6 bases and J by 9 bases, with 5 bases of the junction left unmatched. CDR1 and CDR2 from the germline V gene are MNHEY and SVGAGI. The chain links TRBV6-5 to TRBJ1-6, with 10 nucleotides matching TRBD1. Sample: peripheral blood, taken 28 days after the second dose of the MenACWY control vaccine. This receptor was taken from an adult who received the MenACWY meningococcal vaccine as a control. Written as DNA, the CDR3 is TGTGCCAGCAGAAGGACAGGGGGGGGTTCACCCCTCCACTTT. It is translated as CASRRTGGGSPLHF.